A single TCR beta chain is shown here with its context. Methods used by the authors: The assay estimated nucleated cells by amplifying reference gene primers. The assay was immunoSEQ multiplex PCR, and TCRdb's table has in-frame clones only and misses some. Clone size and the V and J calls come from that table; the DNA yielded D and trimming. The data hold a few hundred thousand clones, with about four fifths observed a single time. The entry originates in a study of blood T cell repertoires in COVID-19. At the level of the study: The United States, Italy and Spain provided the acute and convalescent COVID-19 samples. The analysed material was cDNA or gDNA that came from T cells, B-cell-depleted T cells, or PBMCs.

Sequenced input: peripheral blood. The clonotype comes from a man older than 75 with acute or convalescent COVID-19.

CDR3 region: CASSPGLSRGYTF. DNA of the CDR3: TGCGCCAGCAGCCCCGGTCTTTCTAGAGGCTACACCTTC. The V and J genes are TRBV5-1 and TRBJ1-2; D uncertain. Germline assignment: CDR1 SGHRS and CDR2 YFSETQ. Trimming stripped 4 bases from V and 8 bases from J, with 15 bases between. This CDR3 is 13 amino acids long.